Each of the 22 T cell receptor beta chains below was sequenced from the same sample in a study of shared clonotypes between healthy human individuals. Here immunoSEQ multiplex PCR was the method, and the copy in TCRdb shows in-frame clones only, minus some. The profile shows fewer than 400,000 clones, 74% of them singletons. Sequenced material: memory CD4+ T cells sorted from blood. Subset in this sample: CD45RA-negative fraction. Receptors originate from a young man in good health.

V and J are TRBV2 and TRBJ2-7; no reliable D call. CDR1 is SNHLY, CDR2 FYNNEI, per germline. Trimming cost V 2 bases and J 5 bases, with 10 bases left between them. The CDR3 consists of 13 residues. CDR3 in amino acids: CASSETFGDEQYF. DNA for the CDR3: TGTGCCAGCAGTGAAACGTTCGGTGACGAGCAGTACTTC.

This CDR3 reads CAWSWEGKNTEAFF. The CDR3 DNA follows: TGTGCCTGGAGTTGGGAGGGAAAGAACACTGAAGCTTTCTTT. The chain couples TRBV30 to TRBJ1-1; no clear D. Germline CDR1 GTSNPN, CDR2 SVGIG (reference sequence). V was clipped by 2 bases and J by 1 base, with 11 bases between them. The CDR3 is 14 residues long.

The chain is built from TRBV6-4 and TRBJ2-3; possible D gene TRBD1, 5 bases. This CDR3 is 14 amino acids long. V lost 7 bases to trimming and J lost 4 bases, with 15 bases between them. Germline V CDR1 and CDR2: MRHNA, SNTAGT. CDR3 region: CASIGDSVADTQYF. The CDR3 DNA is TGTGCCAGCATCGGAGACAGTGTCGCAGATACGCAGTATTTT.

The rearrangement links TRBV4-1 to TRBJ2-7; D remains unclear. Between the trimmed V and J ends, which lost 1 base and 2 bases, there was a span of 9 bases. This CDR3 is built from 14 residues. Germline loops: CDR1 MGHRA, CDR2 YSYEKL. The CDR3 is CASSQAPSPYEQYF. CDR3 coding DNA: TGCGCCAGCAGCCAAGCCCCGTCCCCCTACGAGCAGTACTTC.

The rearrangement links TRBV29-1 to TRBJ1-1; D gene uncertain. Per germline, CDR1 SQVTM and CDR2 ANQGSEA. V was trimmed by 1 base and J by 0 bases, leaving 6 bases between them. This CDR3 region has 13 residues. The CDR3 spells CSVEVGVNTEAFF. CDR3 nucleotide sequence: TGCAGCGTTGAAGTTGGGGTGAACACTGAAGCTTTCTTT.

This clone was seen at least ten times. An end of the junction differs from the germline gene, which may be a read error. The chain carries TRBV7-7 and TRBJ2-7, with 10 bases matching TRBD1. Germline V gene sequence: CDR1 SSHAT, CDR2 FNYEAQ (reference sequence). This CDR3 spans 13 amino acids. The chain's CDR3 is CASSTDRGGEQYF. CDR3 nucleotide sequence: TGTGCTAGCAGCACGGACAGGGGGGGCGAGCAGTACTTC. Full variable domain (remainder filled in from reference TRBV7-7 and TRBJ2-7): GAGVSQSPRYKVTKRGQDVTLRCDPISSHATLYWYQQALGQGPEFLTYFNYEAQPDKSGLPSDRFSAERPEGSISTLTIQRTEQRDSAMYRCASSTDRGGEQYFGPGTRLTVT.

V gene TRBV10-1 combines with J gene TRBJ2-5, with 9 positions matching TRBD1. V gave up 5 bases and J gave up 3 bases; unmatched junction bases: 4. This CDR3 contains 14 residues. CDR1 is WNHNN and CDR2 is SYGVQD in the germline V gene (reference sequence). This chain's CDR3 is CASSQDRGEETQYF. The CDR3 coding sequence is TGCGCCAGCAGTCAGGACAGGGGTGAAGAGACCCAGTACTTC.

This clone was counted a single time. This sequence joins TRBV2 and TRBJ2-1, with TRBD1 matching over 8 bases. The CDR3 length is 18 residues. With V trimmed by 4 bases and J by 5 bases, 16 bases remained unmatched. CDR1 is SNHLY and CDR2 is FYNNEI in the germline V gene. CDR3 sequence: CASSVRQGARTLNNEQFF. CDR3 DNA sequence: TGTGCCAGCAGTGTCAGGCAGGGGGCCAGAACCTTAAACAATGAGCAGTTCTTC.

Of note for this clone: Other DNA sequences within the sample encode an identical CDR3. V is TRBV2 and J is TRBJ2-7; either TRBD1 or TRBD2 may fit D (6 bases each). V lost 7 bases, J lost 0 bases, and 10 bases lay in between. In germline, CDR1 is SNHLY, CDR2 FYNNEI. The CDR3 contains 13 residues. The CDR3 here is CASIGGLSYEQYF. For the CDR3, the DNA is TGTGCCAGCATAGGGGGACTCTCCTACGAGCAGTACTTC.

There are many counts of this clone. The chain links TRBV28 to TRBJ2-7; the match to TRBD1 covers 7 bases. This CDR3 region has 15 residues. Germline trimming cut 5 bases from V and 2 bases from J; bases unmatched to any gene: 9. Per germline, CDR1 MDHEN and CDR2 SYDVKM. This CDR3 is CASSLTSTGTYEQYF. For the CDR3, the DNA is TGTGCCAGCAGTCTAACCTCGACAGGGACCTACGAGCAGTACTTC.

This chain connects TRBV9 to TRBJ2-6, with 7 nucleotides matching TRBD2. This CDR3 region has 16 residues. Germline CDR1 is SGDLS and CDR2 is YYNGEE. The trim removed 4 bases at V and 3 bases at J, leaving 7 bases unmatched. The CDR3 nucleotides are TGTGCCAGCAGCCGTAGTACGGGGGGTGGGGCCAACGTCCTGACTTTC. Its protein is CASSRSTGGGANVLTF. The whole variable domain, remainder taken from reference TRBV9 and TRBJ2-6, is DSGVTQTPKHLITATGQRVTLRCSPRSGDLSVYWYQQSLDQGLQFLIQYYNGEERAKGNILERFSAQQFPDLHSELNLSSLELGDSALYFCASSRSTGGGANVLTFGAGSRLTVL.

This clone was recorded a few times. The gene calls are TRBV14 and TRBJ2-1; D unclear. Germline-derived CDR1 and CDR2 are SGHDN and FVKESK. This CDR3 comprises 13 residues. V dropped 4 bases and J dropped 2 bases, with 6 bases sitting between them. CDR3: CASSLFTYNEQFF. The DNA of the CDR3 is TGTGCCAGCAGCCTTTTTACCTACAATGAGCAGTTCTTC.

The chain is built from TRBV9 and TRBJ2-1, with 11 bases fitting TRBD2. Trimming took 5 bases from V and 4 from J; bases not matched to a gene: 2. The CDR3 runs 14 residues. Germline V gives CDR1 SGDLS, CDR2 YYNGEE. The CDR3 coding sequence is TGTGCCAGCAGTCTAGCGGGAGGATACAATGAGCAGTTCTTC. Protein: CASSLAGGYNEQFF.

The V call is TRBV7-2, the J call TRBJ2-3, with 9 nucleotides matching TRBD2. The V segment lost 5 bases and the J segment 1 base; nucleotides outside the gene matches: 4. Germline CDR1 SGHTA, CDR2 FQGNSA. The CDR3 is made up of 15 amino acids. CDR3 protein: CASSRGTSRTDTQYF. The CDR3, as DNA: TGTGCCAGCAGCCGAGGGACTAGCCGCACAGATACGCAGTATTTT.

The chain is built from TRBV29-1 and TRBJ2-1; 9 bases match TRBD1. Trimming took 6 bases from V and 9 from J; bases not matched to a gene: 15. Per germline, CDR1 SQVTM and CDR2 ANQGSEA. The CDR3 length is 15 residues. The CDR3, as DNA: TGCAGCGTCCGAGAAGGTGGGACAGGGTCGTTTGAGCAGTTCTTC. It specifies CSVREGGTGSFEQFF.

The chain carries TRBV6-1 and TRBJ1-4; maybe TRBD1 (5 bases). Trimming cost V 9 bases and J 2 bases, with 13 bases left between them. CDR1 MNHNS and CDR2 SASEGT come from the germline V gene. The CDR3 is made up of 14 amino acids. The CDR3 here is CASTTGATNEKLFF. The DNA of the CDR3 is TGTGCCAGTACAACAGGAGCCACTAATGAAAAACTGTTTTTT.

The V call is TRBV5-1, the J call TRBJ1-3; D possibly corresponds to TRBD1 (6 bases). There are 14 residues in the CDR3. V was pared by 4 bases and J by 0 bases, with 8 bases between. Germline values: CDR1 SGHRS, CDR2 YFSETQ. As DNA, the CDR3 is TGCGCCAGCAGCCCGGACAGCTCTGGAAACACCATATATTTT. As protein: CASSPDSSGNTIYF.

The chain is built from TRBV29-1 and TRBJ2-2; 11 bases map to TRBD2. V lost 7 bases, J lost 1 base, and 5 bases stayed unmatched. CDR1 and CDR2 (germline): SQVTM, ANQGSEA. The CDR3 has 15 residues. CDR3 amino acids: CSAKGTSGNTGELFF. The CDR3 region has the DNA TGCAGCGCGAAGGGGACTAGCGGGAACACCGGGGAGCTGTTTTTT.

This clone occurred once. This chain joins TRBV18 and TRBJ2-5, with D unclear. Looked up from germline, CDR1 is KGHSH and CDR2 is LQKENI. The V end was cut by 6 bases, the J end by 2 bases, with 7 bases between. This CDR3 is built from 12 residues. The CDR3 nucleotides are TGTGCCAGCTCGCCTATGCAAGAGACCCAGTACTTC. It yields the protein CASSPMQETQYF.

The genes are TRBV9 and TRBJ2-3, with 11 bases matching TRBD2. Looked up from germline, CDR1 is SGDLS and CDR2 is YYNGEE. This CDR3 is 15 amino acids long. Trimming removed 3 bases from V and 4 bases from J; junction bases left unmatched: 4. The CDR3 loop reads CASSEGTSGPDTQYF. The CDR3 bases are TGTGCCAGCAGCGAGGGGACTAGCGGACCAGATACGCAGTATTTT.

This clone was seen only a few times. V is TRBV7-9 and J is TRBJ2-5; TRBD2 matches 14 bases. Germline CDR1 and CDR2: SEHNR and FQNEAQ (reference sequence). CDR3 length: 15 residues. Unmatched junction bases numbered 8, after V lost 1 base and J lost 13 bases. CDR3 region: CASSLEGLAGVTTYF. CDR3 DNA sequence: TGTGCCAGCAGCTTAGAGGGACTAGCGGGAGTAACTACGTACTTC.

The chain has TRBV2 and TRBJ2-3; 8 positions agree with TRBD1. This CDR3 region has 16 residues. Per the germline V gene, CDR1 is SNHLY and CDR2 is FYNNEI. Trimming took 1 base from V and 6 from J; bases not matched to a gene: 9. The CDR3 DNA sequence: TGTGCCAGCAGTGAAGAGACAGGGGCGAGAGGGGATACGCAGTATTTT. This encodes CASSEETGARGDTQYF.